The next 3 T cell receptor beta chains were all read from a single sample in a study of cytomegalovirus exposure and HLA in healthy donors. In the PCR, 60 Vbeta and 13 Jbeta primers were used. Profiled with immunoSEQ multiplex PCR; TCRdb holds only in-frame clones, not every one. The sample lists nearly 100,000 clones; approximately 9% were seen once. Input material: PBMCs. The source of these receptors is a man over 45 in good health and CMV-seropositive.

The gene calls are TRBV5-6 and TRBJ2-7, with TRBD2 matching over 10 bases. Germline V lookup: CDR1 SGHDT, CDR2 YYEEEE. V trimming: 0 bases; J trimming: 0 bases; junction bases outside the gene matches: 3. The CDR3 consists of 16 residues. Here the CDR3 reads CASSLVLAGASYEQYF. In DNA, the CDR3 is TGTGCCAGCAGCTTGGTTCTAGCGGGAGCCTCCTACGAGCAGTACTTC. The full variable domain, with the rest looked up from reference TRBV5-6 and TRBJ2-7, is DAGVTQSPTHLIKTRGQQVTLRCSPKSGHDTVSWYQQALGQGPQFIFQYYEEEERQRGNFPDRFSGHQFPNYSSELNVNALLLGDSALYLCASSLVLAGASYEQYFGPGTRLTVT.

This chain uses TRBV9 with TRBJ2-6, with D maybe TRBD2 (6 bases). The CDR3 runs 15 residues. Germline CDR1 and CDR2: SGDLS and YYNGEE. The V and J ends lost 3 bases and 0 bases respectively, with 7 bases between them. CDR3 coding DNA: TGTGCCAGCAGCGCGACTAGCTCTGGGGCCAACGTCCTGACTTTC. It specifies CASSATSSGANVLTF.

There are a few counts of this clone. The chain links TRBV5-8 to TRBJ2-5, with TRBD1 matching 9 bases. J gave up 5 bases and V 3 bases, and 8 bases lay outside the gene matches. Per germline, CDR1 SGHTS and CDR2 YDEGEE. The CDR3 is made up of 15 amino acids. CDR3 in amino acids: CASSSDGQGRETQYF. Written as DNA, the CDR3 is TGTGCCAGCAGCTCGGATGGACAGGGGAGGGAGACCCAGTACTTC.